These 7 T cell receptor beta chains were all obtained from the same sample, sequenced in a study of T-cell reconstitution after alpha-beta-depleted transplantation in children. During its preparation, the TCRbeta library received unique molecular identifiers. TCRdb analysed the PCR reads with MiXCR anew, one entry per CDR3 protein. The sample consists of fewer than 750,000 distinct CDR3 sequences, 25% to 30% of them appearing once. Source: PBMCs, taken before TCRalphabeta/CD19-depleted stem cell transplant. These receptors came from a boy younger than two with Wiskott-Aldrich syndrome, due to receive a stem cell transplant.

The chain links TRBV3-1 to TRBJ2-7; D might be TRBD1 (6 bases). This CDR3 comprises 14 residues. Trimming took off 4 bases at V and 3 bases at J, with 13 bases between the two ends. Germline V gene sequence: CDR1 LGHDT, CDR2 YNNKEL (reference sequence). Here the CDR3 reads CASSPQGMHYEQYF. CDR3 DNA sequence: TGTGCCAGCAGCCCGCAGGGGATGCACTACGAGCAGTACTTC.

J is TRBJ2-2 and V is TRBV20-1; D is possibly TRBD2 (5 bases). The CDR3 is 14 amino acids. Per germline, CDR1 DFQATT and CDR2 SNEGSKA (reference sequence). Trimming stripped 4 bases from V and 3 bases from J, with 12 bases between. CDR3 in amino acids: CSATADRDTGELFF. The CDR3 nucleotides read TGCAGTGCTACAGCGGACCGCGACACCGGGGAGCTGTTTTTT.

V is TRBV20-1 and J is TRBJ2-1; D remains unclear. Trimming removed 0 bases at V and 10 bases at J, with 10 bases between. Germline lookup yields CDR1 DFQATT and CDR2 SNEGSKA (reference sequence). The CDR3 has 12 residues. The CDR3 DNA reads as TGCAGTGCTAGAGACCCTATTGCCGAGCAGTTCTTC. Translating it yields CSARDPIAEQFF.

CDR3 DNA: TGTGCCAGCAGCCACAGGGAAAGGAACACTGAAGCTTTCTTT. Its protein is CASSHRERNTEAFF. The chain couples TRBV12-3 or TRBV12-4 to TRBJ1-1; a possible D gene is TRBD1 (6 bases). V lost 6 bases to trimming and J lost 1 base, with 12 bases between them. The CDR3 consists of 14 residues.

The J gene is TRBJ2-3, the V gene TRBV27, with 11 bases that match TRBD2. Germline V gives CDR1 MNHEY, CDR2 SMNVEV (reference sequence). The CDR3 extends over 17 amino acids. The V and J ends lost 7 bases and 6 bases, in that order; junction bases with no gene match: 15. CDR3 DNA sequence: TGTGCCAGCATGCGACTAGCGGGAACGTGGGGGGTGGATACGCAGTATTTT. Protein sequence: CASMRLAGTWGVDTQYF.

Concerning this clonotype: A much larger clone lies a single base off, so this may be a read error. The chain combines TRBV5-6 with TRBJ2-5, with a tentative D call TRBD1 (5 bases). The ends were cut back, 4 bases at V and 2 bases at J, with 9 bases in the middle. Germline CDR1 and CDR2: SGHDT and YYEEEE. CDR3 size: 13 residues. The CDR3 reads CASSRTLQETQYF. CDR3 DNA sequence: TGTGCCAGCAGCCGGACACTACAAGAGACCCAGTACTTC.

This clonotype occurred a few times. The chain carries TRBV5-1 and TRBJ2-1; 11 bases align to TRBD2. CDR1 is SGHRS and CDR2 is YFSETQ in the germline V gene. CDR3 length: 17 residues. V lost 4 bases, J lost 3 bases, and 9 bases stayed unmatched. The CDR3 here is CASSLTLAGANYNEQFF. The CDR3, as DNA: TGCGCCAGCAGCCTAACACTAGCGGGAGCCAACTACAATGAGCAGTTCTTC.